Below, 6 T cell receptor beta chains from the same sample are listed, as sequenced in a study of blood T cell repertoires in COVID-19. Clones were read by immunoSEQ multiplex PCR, and TCRdb kept only the in-frame ones, dropping some. The sample includes fewer than 500,000 clones, about nine tenths of them seen just once. The sequenced material came from peripheral blood. The receptors here all came from a woman aged 25 to 39 with active or convalescent COVID-19.

The chain has TRBV2 and TRBJ1-4; 7 positions match TRBD1. Germline lookup yields CDR1 SNHLY and CDR2 FYNNEI. V dropped 6 bases and J dropped 2; count of bases not matched to a gene: 3. The CDR3 is made up of 14 amino acids. CDR3 coding DNA: TGTGCCAGCAGGACAGGGAGCACTAATGAAAAACTGTTTTTT. It codes for CASRTGSTNEKLFF.

The J gene is TRBJ1-6, the V gene TRBV6-1; weak D call: TRBD1 (5 bases). Germline V gene lookup returns CDR1 MNHNS and CDR2 SASEGT. The CDR3 spans 16 residues. V gave up 4 bases and J gave up 0 bases, with 10 bases separating them. CDR3 region: CASSVTATSYNSPLHF. DNA of the CDR3: TGTGCCAGCAGTGTGACAGCGACCTCCTATAATTCACCCCTCCACTTT.

J is TRBJ2-7 and V is TRBV28; 10 positions match TRBD2. Germline V gives CDR1 MDHEN, CDR2 SYDVKM. The CDR3 consists of 17 residues. V lost 3 bases and J lost 4; bases outside the gene matches: 12. CDR3 nucleotides: TGTGCCAGCAGTTTTGCCTCCCCTAGCGGGAGTGGGTACGAGCAGTACTTC. This encodes CASSFASPSGSGYEQYF.

The chain couples TRBV18 to TRBJ1-1; 7 bases are shared with TRBD1. Germline-derived CDR1 and CDR2 are KGHSH and LQKENI. Losses at the gene ends were 0 bases for V and 5 bases for J; bases not matched to a gene: 6. The CDR3 extends over 15 amino acids. DNA for the CDR3: TGTGCCAGCTCACCACCTCGCACAGGGGAAACTGAAGCTTTCTTT. It translates to CASSPPRTGETEAFF.

The rearrangement uses TRBV29-1 and TRBJ2-1, with 16 nucleotides matching TRBD2. The ends lost 3 bases at V and 9 bases at J; junction bases unmatched: 20. From germline, CDR1 is SQVTM and CDR2 ANQGSEA. There are 20 residues in the CDR3. The DNA of the CDR3 is TGCAGCGTTGACAAAGGGGCTCGGGACAGGGGGACTAGCGGGAGGGCTGAGCAGTTCTTC. It specifies CSVDKGARDRGTSGRAEQFF.

This sequence joins TRBV7-9 and TRBJ1-4; TRBD1 is a possible D gene (6 bases). CDR1 is SEHNR, CDR2 FQNEAQ, per germline (reference sequence). CDR3 size: 14 residues. The V end was cut by 5 bases, the J end by 8 bases, with 15 bases between. CDR3 loop: CASSPDNQGEKLFF. The CDR3 DNA reads as TGTGCCAGCAGCCCTGACAACCAGGGGGAAAAACTGTTTTTT. Looking up the rest from reference TRBV7-9 and TRBJ1-4 gives the full variable domain: DTGVSQNPRHKITKRGQNVTFRCDPISEHNRLYWYRQTLGQGPEFLTYFQNEAQLEKSRLLSDRFSAERPKGSFSTLEIQRTEQGDSAMYLCASSPDNQGEKLFFGSGTQLSVL.